The entry that follows covers one TCR beta chain sequence. These data belong to a study of early T cells in non-severe SARS-CoV-2 infection. Study in general: Unpaired chains resulted from sequencing bulk RNA of unsorted whole blood.

Germline-derived CDR1 and CDR2 are SGHTA and FQGTGA. Germline trimming cut 0 bases from V and 7 bases from J; bases unmatched to any gene: 8. This CDR3 is 17 amino acids long. Molecules of cDNA were individually given unique molecular identifiers that were attached to them. TCRdb recomputed calls from the 5' RACE reads with MiXCR, one row per CDR3 protein. The table has about 80,000 distinct CDR3 sequences, more than 10% seen once. This TCR was recovered from an adult who was a healthcare worker with PCR-confirmed SARS-CoV-2 infection or an uninfected control (not recorded which). The donor label of this sample is uncertain. V and J are TRBV7-3 and TRBJ2-2; 10 nucleotides match TRBD2. Here the sequenced sample was whole blood, taken at baseline. Written as DNA, the CDR3 is TGTGCCAGCAGCTTAACGATAGTAGCGGGAGGCGGCGGGGAGCTGTTTTTT. Translation: CASSLTIVAGGGGELFF.